The clone carrying this TCR beta chain was seen only once. The data are from a study of blood T cell repertoires in COVID-19. There are 13 residues in the CDR3. Trimming left V 5 bases short and J 3 bases short, with 10 bases between. Germline V gene lookup returns CDR1 SGHVS and CDR2 FQNEAQ. The repertoire was sequenced with immunoSEQ multiplex PCR; TCRdb's copy has only in-frame clones and lacks some. The data show some 170,000 clones, around four fifths seen once. This sequence originates from a man between 65 and 85 years old with acute or convalescent COVID-19. This chain links TRBV7-8 with TRBJ1-1, with D possibly being TRBD1 (5 bases). The sequencing sample was made of peripheral blood. CDR3 sequence reads: CASSARQYTEAFF. The CDR3 region has the DNA TGTGCCAGCAGCGCCCGACAGTACACTGAAGCTTTCTTT.